This record looks at one T cell receptor beta chain sequence and its context. Its antigen is as yet unknown. The CDR3 contains 13 residues. Germline assignment: CDR1 SEHNR and CDR2 FQNEAQ (reference sequence). The V end lost 5 bases, the J end lost 1 base, and 8 bases lay between the germline ends. This sample stems from a study of OX40 agonist ivuxolimab in advanced cancers. General observations from the study: CD8+ T cells showed, on average, more clonal expansion than CD4+ cells. Certain nonresponders additionally had low normalized T-cell clonal expansion.

Measured with immunoSEQ multiplex PCR; TCRdb has only the in-frame clones, and not every one. The data show over 50,000 clones, around 81% seen once. Autoimmune disease history or systemic immunosuppression excluded patients. Blood got drawn at baseline, again on cycle 4 day 1, and then on cycle 7 day 1. The sample consisted of CD4+ or CD8+ T cells sorted from blood, taken in a trial of the OX40 agonist ivuxolimab. V gene TRBV7-9 combines with J gene TRBJ1-1; D is uncertain. This TCR was recovered from an adult with an advanced solid tumor such as melanoma, head and neck, liver or kidney cancer. This CDR3 is CASSPMTNTEAFF. CDR3 in DNA: TGTGCCAGCAGCCCTATGACGAACACTGAAGCTTTCTTT.